This entry lists 11 T cell receptor beta chains sequenced from one sample in a study of cytomegalovirus exposure and HLA in healthy donors. The PCR contained 60 Vbeta and 13 Jbeta primers. Generated by immunoSEQ multiplex PCR, the TCRdb table keeps only in-frame clones and is missing some. The sample includes some 130,000 clones, roughly 82% of them seen just once. The source material was PBMCs. These receptor sequences come from a man younger than 45 in good health and CMV-seronegative.

This clone was observed a handful of times. This rearrangement joins TRBV25-1 to TRBJ1-5, with 9 nucleotides matching TRBD1. The trim removed 9 bases at V and 3 bases at J, leaving 6 bases unmatched. The CDR3 length is 14 residues. The germline gives CDR1 MGHDK, CDR2 SYGVNS. The CDR3, as DNA: TGTGCCAGTTCGGGACAGGGCAACAATCAGCCCCAGCATTTT. It yields the protein CASSGQGNNQPQHF.

V and J are TRBV4-2 and TRBJ1-5; no definite D call. V was pared by 0 bases and J by 6 bases, with 6 bases between. Germline CDR1 and CDR2: LGHNA and YNFKEQ. CDR3 length equals 13 residues. CDR3 nucleotide sequence: TGTGCCAGCAGCCAAGACCTGAGTCAGCCCCAGCATTTT. The encoded protein is CASSQDLSQPQHF.

The J gene is TRBJ2-7, the V gene TRBV27; D perhaps matches TRBD1 (5 bases). Germline CDR1 and CDR2: MNHEY and SMNVEV (reference sequence). This CDR3 comprises 14 residues. With 6 bases removed from V and 4 bases from J, the gap between germline ends came to 16 bases. DNA of the CDR3: TGTGCCAGCAGGGAACACAGCAACAGGTACGAGCAGTACTTC. This sequence encodes CASREHSNRYEQYF.

This clone was detected only a few times. V gene TRBV18 combines with J gene TRBJ1-6; 7 bases map to TRBD1. V was pared by 0 bases and J by 11 bases, with 4 bases of the junction left unmatched. CDR3 length equals 14 residues. Germline values: CDR1 KGHSH, CDR2 LQKENI. The CDR3 DNA is TGTGCCAGCTCACCACCGAACAGGGGTACACCCCTCCACTTT. As protein: CASSPPNRGTPLHF.

The chain couples TRBV28 to TRBJ1-4, with TRBD1 as a possible D gene (6 bases). V dropped 4 bases and J dropped 2 bases, with 14 bases sitting between them. The CDR3 runs 16 residues. Germline V gene lookup returns CDR1 MDHEN and CDR2 SYDVKM. The CDR3 sequence: CASSSPGGATNEKLFF. CDR3 sequence (DNA): TGTGCCAGCAGTTCTCCGGGGGGGGCTACTAATGAAAAACTGTTTTTT.

The genes are TRBV30 and TRBJ2-6; TRBD1 aligns across 12 bases. V gave up 4 bases and J gave up 2 bases; unmatched junction bases: 6. This CDR3 has 17 amino acids. CDR1 and CDR2 (germline): GTSNPN, SVGIG (reference sequence). The chain's CDR3 is CAWNQGQGAPGANVLTF. The DNA of the CDR3 is TGTGCCTGGAACCAGGGACAGGGGGCGCCTGGGGCCAACGTCCTGACTTTC.

V is TRBV5-1 and J is TRBJ2-1; 7 positions agree with TRBD1. CDR3 length equals 15 residues. V trimming: 0 bases; J trimming: 5 bases; junction bases outside the gene matches: 5. From germline, CDR1 is SGHRS and CDR2 YFSETQ. The CDR3 sequence is CASSLVGGADNEQFF. The CDR3 nucleotides read TGCGCCAGCAGCTTGGTAGGGGGCGCGGACAATGAGCAGTTCTTC.

The V gene is TRBV19, the J gene TRBJ2-1, with TRBD2 matching 9 bases. The germline V gene has CDR1 LNHDA and CDR2 SQIVND (reference sequence). The CDR3 contains 16 residues. The junction had 4 bases not matched to a gene; V was cut back by 4 bases and J by 0 bases. In DNA, the CDR3 is TGTGCCAGTAGTAAGATAGCGGGGGCCTCCTACAATGAGCAGTTCTTC. The encoded protein is CASSKIAGASYNEQFF.

The J gene is TRBJ2-7, the V gene TRBV2, with 8 positions matching TRBD2. The CDR3 is made up of 15 amino acids. Trimming removed 11 bases from V and 1 base from J; junction bases left unmatched: 13. CDR1 is SNHLY, CDR2 FYNNEI, per germline. CDR3 nucleotide sequence: TGTGCCTCGGGGGAACTCAGCGGGAGTTCCTACGAGCAGTACTTC. This encodes CASGELSGSSYEQYF.

This clone was found a few times. The rearrangement joins TRBV11-2 to TRBJ2-5, with TRBD1 identical over 12 bases. CDR1 is SGHAT and CDR2 is FQNNGV in the germline V gene. V gave up 0 bases and J gave up 3 bases; unmatched junction bases: 2. This CDR3 is 16 amino acids long. The CDR3, as DNA: TGTGCCAGCAGCTTAGATGGGACAGGGGGCGAAGAGACCCAGTACTTC. Translated: CASSLDGTGGEETQYF.

The DNA for the CDR3 is TGTGCCAGCAGCTTAACGGTCTACGAGCAGTACTTC. It translates to CASSLTVYEQYF. The chain employs TRBV13 and TRBJ2-7; no reliable D call. The V gene's germline CDR1 is PRHDT and CDR2 FYEKMQ (reference sequence). The CDR3 is made up of 12 amino acids. Trimming cost V 2 bases and J 3 bases, with 5 bases left between them.